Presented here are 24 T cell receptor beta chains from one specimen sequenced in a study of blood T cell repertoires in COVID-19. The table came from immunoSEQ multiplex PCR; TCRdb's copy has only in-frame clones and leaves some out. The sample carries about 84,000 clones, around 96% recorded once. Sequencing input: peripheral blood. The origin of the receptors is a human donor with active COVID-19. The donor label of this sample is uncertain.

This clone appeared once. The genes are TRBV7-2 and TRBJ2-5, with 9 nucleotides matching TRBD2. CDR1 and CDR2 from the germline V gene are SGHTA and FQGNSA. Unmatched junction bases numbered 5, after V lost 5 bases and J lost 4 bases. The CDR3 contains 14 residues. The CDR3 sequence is CASSRLAGSETQYF. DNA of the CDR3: TGTGCCAGCAGCCGCCTAGCGGGGTCAGAGACCCAGTACTTC.

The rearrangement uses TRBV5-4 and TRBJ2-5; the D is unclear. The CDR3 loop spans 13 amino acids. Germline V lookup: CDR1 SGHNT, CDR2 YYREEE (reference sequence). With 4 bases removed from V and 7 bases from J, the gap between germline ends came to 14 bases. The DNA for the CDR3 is TGTGCCAGCAGCCCCCGCACCTCAGGGACCCAGTACTTC. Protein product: CASSPRTSGTQYF. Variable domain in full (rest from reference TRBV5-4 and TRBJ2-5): ETGVTQSPTHLIKTRGQQVTLRCSSQSGHNTVSWYQQALGQGPQFIFQYYREEENGRGNFPPRFSGLQFPNYSSELNVNALELDDSALYLCASSPRTSGTQYFGPGTRLLVL.

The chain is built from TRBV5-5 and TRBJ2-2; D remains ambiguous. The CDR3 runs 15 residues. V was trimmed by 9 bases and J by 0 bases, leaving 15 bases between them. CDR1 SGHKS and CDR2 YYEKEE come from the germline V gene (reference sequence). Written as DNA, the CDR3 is TGTGCCACCCAAAGAGCGATTACGAACACCGGGGAGCTGTTTTTT. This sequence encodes CATQRAITNTGELFF. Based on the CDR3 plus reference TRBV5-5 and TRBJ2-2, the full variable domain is DAGVTQSPTHLIKTRGQQVTLRCSPISGHKSVSWYQQVLGQGPQFIFQYYEKEERGRGNFPDRFSARQFPNYSSELNVNALLLGDSALYLCATQRAITNTGELFFGEGSRLTVL.

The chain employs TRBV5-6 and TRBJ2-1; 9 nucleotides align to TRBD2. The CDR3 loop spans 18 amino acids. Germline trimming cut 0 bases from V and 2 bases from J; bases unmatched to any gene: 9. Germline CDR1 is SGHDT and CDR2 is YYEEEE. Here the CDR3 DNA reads TGTGCCAGCAGCTTGGGTGGTCGGCGGGGGGGTACCTACAATGAGCAGTTCTTC. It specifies CASSLGGRRGGTYNEQFF.

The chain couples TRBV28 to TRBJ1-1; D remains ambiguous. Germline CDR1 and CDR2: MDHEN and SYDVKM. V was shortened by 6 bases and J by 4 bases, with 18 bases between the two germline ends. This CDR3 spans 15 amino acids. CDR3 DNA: TGTGCCAGCAGCCGGGCCGGGAGTTCTGGCACTGAAGCTTTCTTT. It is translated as CASSRAGSSGTEAFF. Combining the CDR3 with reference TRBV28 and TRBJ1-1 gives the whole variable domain DVKVTQSSRYLVKRTGEKVFLECVQDMDHENMFWYRQDPGLGLRLIYFSYDVKMKEKGDIPEGYSVSREKKERFSLILESASTNQTSMYLCASSRAGSSGTEAFFGQGTRLTVV.

The CDR3 DNA sequence: TGTGCCAGCAGTGGGGAGCGGGCTAGCACAGATACGCAGTATTTT. Translated, it gives CASSGERASTDTQYF. The chain uses TRBV2 and TRBJ2-3, with D tentatively TRBD2 (6 bases). Germline V gives CDR1 SNHLY, CDR2 FYNNEI. The V end lost 4 bases, the J end lost 0 bases, and 11 bases lay between the germline ends. The CDR3 covers 15 residues.

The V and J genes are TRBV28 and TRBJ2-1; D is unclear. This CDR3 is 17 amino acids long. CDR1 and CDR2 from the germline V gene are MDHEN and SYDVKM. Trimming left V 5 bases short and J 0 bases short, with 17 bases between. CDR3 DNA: TGTGCCAGCAGTCCCCTAGGTTTGACCCCCTCCTACAATGAGCAGTTCTTC. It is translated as CASSPLGLTPSYNEQFF. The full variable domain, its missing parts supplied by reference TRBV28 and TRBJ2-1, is DVKVTQSSRYLVKRTGEKVFLECVQDMDHENMFWYRQDPGLGLRLIYFSYDVKMKEKGDIPEGYSVSREKKERFSLILESASTNQTSMYLCASSPLGLTPSYNEQFFGPGTRLTVL.

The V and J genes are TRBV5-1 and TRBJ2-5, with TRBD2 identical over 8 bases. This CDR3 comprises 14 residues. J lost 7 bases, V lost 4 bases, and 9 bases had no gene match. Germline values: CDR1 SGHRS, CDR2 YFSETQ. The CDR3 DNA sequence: TGCGCCAGCAGCCGGTCGGGACTAGATGGGACCCAGTACTTC. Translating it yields CASSRSGLDGTQYF.

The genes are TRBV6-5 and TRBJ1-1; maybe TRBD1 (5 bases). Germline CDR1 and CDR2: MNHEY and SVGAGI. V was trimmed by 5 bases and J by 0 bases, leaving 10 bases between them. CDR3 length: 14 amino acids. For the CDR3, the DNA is TGTGCCAGCAGTCCGGGACTAATGAACACTGAAGCTTTCTTT. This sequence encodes CASSPGLMNTEAFF.

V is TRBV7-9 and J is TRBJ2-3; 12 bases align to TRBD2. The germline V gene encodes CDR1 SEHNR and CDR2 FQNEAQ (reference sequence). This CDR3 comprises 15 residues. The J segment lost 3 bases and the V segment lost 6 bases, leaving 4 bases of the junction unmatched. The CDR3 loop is CASRRLAGVTDTQYF. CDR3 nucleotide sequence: TGTGCCAGCAGACGACTAGCGGGGGTTACAGATACGCAGTATTTT.

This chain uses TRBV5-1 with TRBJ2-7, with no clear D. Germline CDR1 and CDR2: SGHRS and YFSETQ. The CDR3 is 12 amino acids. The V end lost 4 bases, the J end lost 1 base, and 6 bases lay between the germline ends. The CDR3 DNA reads TGCGCCAGCAGCCCTCCTTCCTACGAGCAGTACTTC. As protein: CASSPPSYEQYF.

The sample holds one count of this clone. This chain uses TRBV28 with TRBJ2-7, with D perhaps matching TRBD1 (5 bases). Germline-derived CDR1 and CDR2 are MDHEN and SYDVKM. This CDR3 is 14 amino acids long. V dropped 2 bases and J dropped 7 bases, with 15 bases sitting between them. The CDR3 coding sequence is TGTGCCAGCAGTTTAACCACAGGCTGGGCGGAGCAGTACTTC. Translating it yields CASSLTTGWAEQYF.

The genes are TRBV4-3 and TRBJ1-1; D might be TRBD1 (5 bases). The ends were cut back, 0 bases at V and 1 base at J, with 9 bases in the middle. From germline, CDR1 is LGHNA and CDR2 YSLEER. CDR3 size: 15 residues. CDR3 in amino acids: CASSQEQARNTEAFF. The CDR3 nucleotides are TGCGCCAGCAGCCAAGAACAGGCGAGGAACACTGAAGCTTTCTTT.

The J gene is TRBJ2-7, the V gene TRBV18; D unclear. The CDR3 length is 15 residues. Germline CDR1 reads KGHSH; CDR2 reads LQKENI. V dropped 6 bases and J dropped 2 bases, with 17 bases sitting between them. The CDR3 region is CASSQIPLATYEQYF. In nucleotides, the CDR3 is TGTGCCAGCTCGCAAATTCCCCTCGCGACCTACGAGCAGTACTTC. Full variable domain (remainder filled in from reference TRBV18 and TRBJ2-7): NAGVMQNPRHLVRRRGQEARLRCSPMKGHSHVYWYRQLPEEGLKFMVYLQKENIIDESGMPKERFSAEFPKEGPSILRIQQVVRGDSAAYFCASSQIPLATYEQYFGPGTRLTVT.

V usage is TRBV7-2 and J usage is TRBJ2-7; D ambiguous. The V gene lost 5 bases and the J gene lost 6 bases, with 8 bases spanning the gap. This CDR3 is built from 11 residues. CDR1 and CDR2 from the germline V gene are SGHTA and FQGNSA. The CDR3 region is CASSTNSEQYF. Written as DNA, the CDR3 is TGTGCCAGCAGCACCAACAGCGAGCAGTACTTC.

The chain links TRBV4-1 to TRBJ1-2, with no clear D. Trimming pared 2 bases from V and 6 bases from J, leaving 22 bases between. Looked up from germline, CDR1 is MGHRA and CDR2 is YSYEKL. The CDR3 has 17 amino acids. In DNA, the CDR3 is TGCGCCAGCAGCCAATTGATTTTTTCTTTCAGTAAACATGGCTACACCTTC. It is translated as CASSQLIFSFSKHGYTF.

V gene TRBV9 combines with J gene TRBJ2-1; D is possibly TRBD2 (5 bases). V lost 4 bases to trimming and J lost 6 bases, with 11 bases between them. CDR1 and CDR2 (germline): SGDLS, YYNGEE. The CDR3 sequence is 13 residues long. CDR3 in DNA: TGTGCCAGCAGCCCCGGGGTCATCAATGAGCAGTTCTTC. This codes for CASSPGVINEQFF.

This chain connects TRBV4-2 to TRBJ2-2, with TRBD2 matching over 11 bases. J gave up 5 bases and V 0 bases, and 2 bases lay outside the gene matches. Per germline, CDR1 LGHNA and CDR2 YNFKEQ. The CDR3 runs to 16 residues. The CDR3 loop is CASSQDPSGGTGELFF. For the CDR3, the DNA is TGTGCCAGCAGCCAAGACCCTAGCGGGGGGACCGGGGAGCTGTTTTTT.

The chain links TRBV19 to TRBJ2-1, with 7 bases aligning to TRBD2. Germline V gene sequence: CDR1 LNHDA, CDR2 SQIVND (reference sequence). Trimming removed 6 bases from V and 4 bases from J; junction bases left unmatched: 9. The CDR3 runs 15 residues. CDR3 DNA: TGTGCCAGTAGAACGGGGGGAAACCCTTACAATGAGCAGTTCTTC. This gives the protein CASRTGGNPYNEQFF.

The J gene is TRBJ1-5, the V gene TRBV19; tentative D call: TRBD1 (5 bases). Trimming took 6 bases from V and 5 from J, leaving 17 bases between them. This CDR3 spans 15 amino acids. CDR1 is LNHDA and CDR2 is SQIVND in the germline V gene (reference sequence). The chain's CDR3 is CASSRQPHTYQPQHF. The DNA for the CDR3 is TGTGCCAGTAGCAGACAGCCCCACACCTATCAGCCCCAGCATTTT.

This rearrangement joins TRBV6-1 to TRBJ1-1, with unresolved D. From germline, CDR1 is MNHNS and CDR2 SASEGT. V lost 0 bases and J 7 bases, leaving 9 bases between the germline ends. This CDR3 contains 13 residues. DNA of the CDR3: TGTGCCAGCAGTGAAGCTAACCGGGGTGAAGCTTTCTTT. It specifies CASSEANRGEAFF.

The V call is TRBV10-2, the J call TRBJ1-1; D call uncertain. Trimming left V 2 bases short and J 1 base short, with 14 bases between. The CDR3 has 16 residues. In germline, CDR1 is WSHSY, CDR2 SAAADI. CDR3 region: CASSEMLGSRNTEAFF. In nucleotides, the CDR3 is TGCGCCAGCAGTGAGATGTTGGGCAGTAGGAACACTGAAGCTTTCTTT.

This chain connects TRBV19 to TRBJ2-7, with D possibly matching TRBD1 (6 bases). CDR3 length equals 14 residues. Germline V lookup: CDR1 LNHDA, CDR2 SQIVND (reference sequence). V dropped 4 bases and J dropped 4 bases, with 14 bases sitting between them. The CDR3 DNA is TGTGCCAGTAGTACCTCTACGGACAGATACGAGCAGTACTTC. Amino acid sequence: CASSTSTDRYEQYF.

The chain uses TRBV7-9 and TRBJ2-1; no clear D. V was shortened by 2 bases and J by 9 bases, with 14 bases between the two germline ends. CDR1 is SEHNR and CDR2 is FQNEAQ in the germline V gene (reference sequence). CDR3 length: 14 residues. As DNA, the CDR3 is TGTGCCAGCAGCTTATCCCCCGCATACTCTGAGCAGTTCTTC. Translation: CASSLSPAYSEQFF.